This T cell receptor beta chain was recorded in a study of technical replicates of blood from a few donors. This clone was recorded once. Profiling relied on immunoSEQ multiplex PCR, and the TCRdb table lists in-frame clones only, not all of them. The sample holds around 80,000 clones, about 98% seen once. The CDR3 contains 16 residues. The germline V gene encodes CDR1 GTSNPN and CDR2 SVGIG (reference sequence). V lost 3 bases, J lost 0 bases, and 17 bases lay in between. This TCR was sampled from a human donor in good health. Sequenced sample: T cells isolated from PBMCs. This chain joins TRBV30 and TRBJ1-1, with D possibly being TRBD1 (5 bases). DNA of the CDR3: TGTGCCTGGAGAGAGGGTCTCCGGGGGTTGAACACTGAAGCTTTCTTT. Encoded protein: CAWREGLRGLNTEAFF.